The 16 T cell receptor beta chains presented below share a single source sample, sequenced in a study of beta chain features in type 1 diabetes. Broader study findings: All four CD4+ subsets from Type 1 diabetes patients carried moderately but significantly shorter TCRB CDR3s.

Sequencing targeted expressed TCRB transcripts, as all isolated RNA had been reverse transcribed. The protocol was immunoSEQ multiplex PCR, while the TCRdb copy is restricted to in-frame clones and leaves out a portion. Seen here are 15,000 to 19,000 clones, more than 60% observed once, and the top ten hold 2.5%. These receptors have no identified antigens. Sequenced input: Tregs from blood. The receptors were sampled from a man aged 25-45 years with type 1 diabetes.

This chain uses TRBV10-3 with TRBJ1-1; 12 bases map to TRBD1. The junction had 6 bases not matched to a gene; V was cut back by 8 bases and J by 5 bases. Germline values: CDR1 ENHRY, CDR2 SYGVKD. CDR3 length equals 14 residues. The CDR3 DNA is TGTGCCATCGGGGGACAGGGGGCCCGGACTGAAGCTTTCTTT. Its translation is CAIGGQGARTEAFF.

This chain connects TRBV7-2 to TRBJ2-7, with unresolved D. Germline V gene sequence: CDR1 SGHTA, CDR2 FQGNSA. The CDR3 covers 13 residues. Trimming pared 2 bases from V and 1 base from J, leaving 6 bases between. The CDR3 is CASSLSESYEQYF. CDR3 DNA: TGTGCCAGCAGCTTAAGTGAGTCCTACGAGCAGTACTTC.

This clone has only a few counts. V and J are TRBV5-1 and TRBJ1-1; D uncertain. Germline V gene lookup returns CDR1 SGHRS and CDR2 YFSETQ. V lost 5 bases and J lost 3, with 14 bases in between. The CDR3 has 14 residues. The CDR3 nucleotides are TGCGCCAGCAGGTTTGCGGTCGGGGACACTGAAGCTTTCTTT. Protein product: CASRFAVGDTEAFF.

V gene TRBV6-5 combines with J gene TRBJ2-2; 11 bases line up with TRBD2. Trimming cost V 7 bases and J 3 bases; bases outside gene matches: 4. This CDR3 contains 15 residues. Germline CDR1 and CDR2: MNHEY and SVGAGI. In DNA, the CDR3 is TGTGCCAGCAAATTAGCGGGAGGGTACACCGGGGAGCTGTTTTTT. It encodes CASKLAGGYTGELFF.

This clone was detected a few times. The chain recombines TRBV19 with TRBJ1-1; 8 bases line up with TRBD1. Unmatched junction bases numbered 12, after V lost 7 bases and J lost 5 bases. The CDR3 contains 15 residues. CDR1 is LNHDA, CDR2 SQIVND, per germline (reference sequence). This chain's CDR3 is CASTLQGVGGTEAFF. For the CDR3, the DNA is TGTGCCAGTACCCTACAGGGGGTAGGAGGGACTGAAGCTTTCTTT.

This sequence joins TRBV27 and TRBJ1-5, with D perhaps TRBD1 (5 bases). The CDR3 sequence is 17 residues long. V was cut by 5 bases and J by 4 bases, with 21 bases left in between. Germline V lookup: CDR1 MNHEY, CDR2 SMNVEV (reference sequence). The CDR3 protein is CASSPREGSRANQPQHF. Here the CDR3 DNA reads TGTGCCAGCAGTCCCAGGGAGGGCAGCAGAGCGAATCAGCCCCAGCATTTT.

This sequence joins TRBV19 and TRBJ1-5; TRBD1 aligns across 9 bases. CDR1 and CDR2 (germline): LNHDA, SQIVND (reference sequence). The junction had 11 bases not matched to a gene; V was cut back by 1 base and J by 7 bases. The length of the CDR3 is 17 residues. This CDR3 is CASSIVGTGLGNQPQHF. The CDR3 nucleotides read TGTGCCAGTAGTATAGTGGGGACAGGGCTGGGTAACCAGCCCCAGCATTTT.

V usage is TRBV18 and J usage is TRBJ2-5, with 11 bases that match TRBD2. Germline V gene data show CDR1 as KGHSH and CDR2 as LQKENI. The CDR3 runs 17 residues. V dropped 1 base and J dropped 5; count of bases not matched to a gene: 9. This chain's CDR3 is CASSPLAGLAARETQYF. DNA for the CDR3: TGTGCCAGCTCACCACTCGCGGGACTAGCGGCACGGGAGACCCAGTACTTC.

This clone was observed a handful of times. This sequence joins TRBV29-1 and TRBJ1-1, with a tentative D call TRBD1 (5 bases). V was trimmed by 6 bases and J by 1 base, leaving 12 bases between them. The length of the CDR3 is 13 residues. From germline, CDR1 is SQVTM and CDR2 ANQGSEA. CDR3 region: CSVTGEANTEAFF. CDR3 DNA sequence: TGCAGCGTAACAGGTGAGGCGAACACTGAAGCTTTCTTT. Full variable domain (rest looked up from reference TRBV29-1 and TRBJ1-1): SAVISQKPSRDICQRGTSLTIQCQVDSQVTMMFWYRQQPGQSLTLIATANQGSEATYESGFVIDKFPISRPNLTFSTLTVSNMSPEDSSIYLCSVTGEANTEAFFGQGTRLTVV.

This clone was counted between two and nine times. The CDR3 sequence: CASSLEAGVQPQHF. The DNA for the CDR3 is TGCGCCAGCAGCTTGGAGGCAGGCGTTCAGCCCCAGCATTTT. This chain connects TRBV5-1 to TRBJ1-5; unclear D gene. This CDR3 is built from 14 residues. Trimming cost V 0 bases and J 6 bases, with 10 bases left between them. Per germline, CDR1 SGHRS and CDR2 YFSETQ.

This chain joins TRBV7-9 and TRBJ1-2; TRBD1 aligns across 12 bases. Germline V gene data show CDR1 as SEHNR and CDR2 as FQNEAQ (reference sequence). After removal of 5 bases from V and 7 bases from J, the junction contained 8 bases not matched to a gene. The CDR3 has 15 residues. The CDR3 reads CASSPRDRGLGGYTF. The CDR3 DNA follows: TGTGCCAGCAGCCCTAGGGACAGGGGGCTCGGTGGCTACACCTTC.

This clone appeared a few times. Other DNA sequences within the sample encode an identical CDR3. The chain recombines TRBV21-1 with TRBJ2-3; the table gives TRBD2 as D, unverified against the DNA. TRBV21-1 is a pseudogene locus. The CDR3 totals 17 residues. The DNA of the CDR3 is TGTGCCAGCAGCTCCGGTTTGGCGGGAGGTAGCACAGATACGCAGTATTTT. Translation: CASSSGLAGGSTDTQYF.

V is TRBV11-2 and J is TRBJ2-7; 8 bases are shared with TRBD1. The CDR3 consists of 14 residues. The V segment lost 2 bases and the J segment 6 bases; nucleotides outside the gene matches: 6. The V gene's germline CDR1 is SGHAT and CDR2 FQNNGV. The CDR3 DNA is TGTGCCAGCAGCTTATCTGGACAGGGTGGCGAGCAGTACTTC. It is translated as CASSLSGQGGEQYF.

J is TRBJ2-5 and V is TRBV2, with 9 bases aligning to TRBD1. The germline CDR1 and CDR2 sequences are SNHLY and FYNNEI. V shed 6 bases, J shed 5 bases, and the junction held 7 bases outside the gene matches. The CDR3 length is 14 residues. The CDR3 nucleotides read TGTGCCAGCAGCTGGACAGGGGCGGGGGAGACCCAGTACTTC. Its protein product is CASSWTGAGETQYF.

The chain uses TRBV7-8 and TRBJ2-7; the D is unclear. Germline V CDR1 and CDR2: SGHVS, FQNEAQ. The CDR3 sequence is 12 residues long. Trimming removed 3 bases from V and 0 bases from J, with 3 bases in between. CDR3 nucleotide sequence: TGTGCCAGCAGCTTCCGCTCCTACGAGCAGTACTTC. Translating it yields CASSFRSYEQYF. The whole variable domain, remainder taken from reference TRBV7-8 and TRBJ2-7, is GAGVSQSPRYKVAKRGQDVALRCDPISGHVSLFWYQQALGQGPEFLTYFQNEAQLDKSGLPSDRFFAERPEGSVSTLKIQRTQQEDSAVYLCASSFRSYEQYFGPGTRLTVT.

The CDR3 region is CASTVDREYEQYF. As DNA, the CDR3 is TGTGCCAGCACCGTCGACAGGGAATACGAGCAGTACTTC. The V and J genes are TRBV6-6 and TRBJ2-7; 7 bases are a match to TRBD1. Germline V gene data show CDR1 as MNHNY and CDR2 as SVGAGI (reference sequence). The CDR3 covers 13 residues. V lost 7 bases, J lost 4 bases, and 7 bases stayed unmatched.